The 13 T cell receptor beta chains given below trace back to one sample, sequenced in a study of T-cell reconstitution after alpha-beta-depleted transplantation in children. The TCRbeta library was prepared with unique molecular identifiers. Using its own MiXCR run on the PCR reads, TCRdb lists one record per CDR3 protein. In the table there are fewer than 550,000 distinct CDR3 sequences, about 11% of which are singletons. The sequencing used PBMCs from the stem cell graft donor, collected from the stem cell graft. The source of these receptors is a human donor who donated a stem cell graft to a child with acute myeloid leukemia.

This chain links TRBV29-1 with TRBJ1-1, with D hard to call. V lost 3 bases and J lost 6, with 11 bases in between. Germline CDR1 is SQVTM and CDR2 is ANQGSEA. This CDR3 contains 12 residues. For the CDR3, the DNA is TGCAGCGTTGATCCCGGTGGCGCTGAAGCTTTCTTT. Translated: CSVDPGGAEAFF.

This clonotype has more than one count but fewer than ten. The rearrangement joins TRBV7-9 to TRBJ2-1; D is possibly TRBD2 (5 bases). The CDR3 is 17 amino acids. Germline CDR1 reads SEHNR; CDR2 reads FQNEAQ (reference sequence). The V end lost 7 bases, the J end lost 0 bases, and 19 bases lay between the germline ends. The CDR3, as DNA: TGTGCCAGCACCTCCCCGGTGGTGGAGGCCTCCTACAATGAGCAGTTCTTC. Its translation: CASTSPVVEASYNEQFF.

The chain links TRBV4-3 to TRBJ1-2, with TRBD1 identical over 7 bases. The CDR3 has 14 residues. Germline CDR1 is LGHNA and CDR2 is YSLEER. After removal of 1 base from V and 10 bases from J, the junction contained 9 bases not matched to a gene. The CDR3 bases are TGCGCCAGCAGCCAAGCCCCAGCAGGGGGAGTCTACACCTTC. This codes for CASSQAPAGGVYTF.

This clonotype was observed a few times. V usage is TRBV20-1 and J usage is TRBJ1-4, with D tentatively TRBD1 (6 bases). V lost 6 bases to trimming and J lost 2 bases, with 19 bases between them. The CDR3 runs 16 residues. Germline assignment: CDR1 DFQATT and CDR2 SNEGSKA (reference sequence). In DNA form, the CDR3 reads TGCAGTGCCCAAGGGACAACAGGGCGCACTAATGAAAAACTGTTTTTT. Translated, it gives CSAQGTTGRTNEKLFF.

This clonotype was counted a few times. The V call is TRBV7-9, the J call TRBJ2-6, with 11 nucleotides matching TRBD1. The V segment lost 3 bases and the J segment 0 bases; nucleotides outside the gene matches: 1. Germline V gene sequence: CDR1 SEHNR, CDR2 FQNEAQ (reference sequence). The CDR3 runs 17 residues. CDR3 nucleotide sequence: TGTGCCAGCAGCTTGGGGACAGGGGGCTCTGGGGCCAACGTCCTGACTTTC. Encoded protein: CASSLGTGGSGANVLTF.

This clonotype was observed a few times. The J gene is TRBJ1-2, the V gene TRBV12-3 or TRBV12-4; 9 bases match TRBD1. V shed 6 bases and J 4 bases; nucleotides not matched to a gene: 6. The CDR3 is 14 amino acids. CDR3 sequence reads: CASSSLQGAYGYTF. CDR3 sequence (DNA): TGTGCCAGCAGCTCCTTACAGGGGGCCTATGGCTACACCTTC.

Details on this clonotype: This could be a read error, since a much larger clone is one nucleotide away. The chain couples TRBV2 to TRBJ2-3; D remains ambiguous. This CDR3 has 10 amino acids. From germline, CDR1 is SNHLY and CDR2 FYNNEI. The CDR3 DNA reads TGTGCGGTGGGCACAGATACGCAGTATTTT. It codes for CAVGTDTQYF.

This clonotype showed up just a few times. This chain uses TRBV15 with TRBJ2-2; unclear D gene. CDR1 LNHNV and CDR2 YYDKDF come from the germline V gene (reference sequence). This CDR3 contains 14 residues. Trimming cost V 1 base and J 6 bases, with 9 bases left between them. Written as DNA, the CDR3 is TGTGCCACCAGCAGAGGAATCGTCCCCGGGGAGCTGTTTTTT. Translated, it gives CATSRGIVPGELFF. Looking up the rest from reference TRBV15 and TRBJ2-2 gives the full variable domain: DAMVIQNPRYQVTQFGKPVTLSCSQTLNHNVMYWYQQKSSQAPKLLFHYYDKDFNNEADTPDNFQSRRPNTSFCFLDIRSPGLGDTAMYLCATSRGIVPGELFFGEGSRLTVL.

This clonotype came up many times. The V and J genes are TRBV4-1 and TRBJ1-6, with D maybe TRBD1 (5 bases). V dropped 4 bases and J dropped 7 bases, with 17 bases sitting between them. In germline, CDR1 is MGHRA, CDR2 YSYEKL. The CDR3 sequence is 16 residues long. For the CDR3, the DNA is TGCGCCAGCAGCCCGTATGCAGGGACGGACAATTCACCCCTCCACTTT. Its protein product is CASSPYAGTDNSPLHF.

The sample holds a few counts of this clonotype. This chain connects TRBV2 to TRBJ2-1; possibly TRBD1 or TRBD2 for D (6 bases each). The CDR3 length is 14 residues. CDR1 and CDR2 (germline): SNHLY, FYNNEI. The V and J ends lost 6 bases and 10 bases respectively, with 19 bases between them. CDR3 coding DNA: TGTGCCAGCAGACCCGGGACTGTAACAGGGGAGCAGTTCTTC. Translation gives CASRPGTVTGEQFF.

This clonotype was detected a few times. This chain connects TRBV6-5 to TRBJ2-7, with D possibly TRBD2 on 6 matching bases. The CDR3 loop spans 12 amino acids. The germline V gene encodes CDR1 MNHEY and CDR2 SVGAGI. V lost 7 bases and J 6 bases, leaving 13 bases between the germline ends. For the CDR3, the DNA is TGTGCCAGCATCTCCCGGGACTCCGAGCAGTACTTC. It encodes CASISRDSEQYF.

This sequence joins TRBV9 and TRBJ2-1; maybe TRBD2 (6 bases). V shed 0 bases and J shed 7 bases, with 11 bases lying between them. CDR1 and CDR2 from the germline V gene are SGDLS and YYNGEE. This CDR3 has 14 amino acids. DNA for the CDR3: TGTGCCAGCAGCGTAGGACTAGTGGGGAATGAGCAGTTCTTC. Its protein is CASSVGLVGNEQFF. Full variable domain (remainder filled in from reference TRBV9 and TRBJ2-1): DSGVTQTPKHLITATGQRVTLRCSPRSGDLSVYWYQQSLDQGLQFLIQYYNGEERAKGNILERFSAQQFPDLHSELNLSSLELGDSALYFCASSVGLVGNEQFFGPGTRLTVL.

The chain links TRBV20-1 to TRBJ2-3; D perhaps matches TRBD1 (6 bases). The V end was cut by 7 bases, the J end by 0 bases, with 11 bases between. The CDR3 runs to 13 residues. The germline V gene has CDR1 DFQATT and CDR2 SNEGSKA (reference sequence). CDR3 in amino acids: CSGLRGSTDTQYF. CDR3 DNA: TGCAGTGGTCTCAGGGGTAGCACAGATACGCAGTATTTT.